A selection of T cell receptor beta chains follows, all from one sample in a study of blood T cell repertoires in COVID-19. Sequencing used immunoSEQ multiplex PCR; TCRdb keeps in-frame clones, though not all of them. The data contain tens of thousands of clones, approximately 85% of them singletons. Sequencing input: peripheral blood. These receptors originate from a human donor in a cohort sampled during active COVID-19. CDR3s include the opening cysteine and the closing phenylalanine or tryptophan. A D gene is named only where the DNA matches it firmly. Where a row states a size, it is once, few, many or the class of an expanded clone; other rows omit it.

j_call: TRBJ2-1; v_call: TRBV4-1; clone_size: NA; d_call: TRBD1; cdr3_aa: CASSHPPGQGAHEQFF; cdr3_nt: TGCGCCAGCAGCCACCCCCCGGGACAGGGGGCTCATGAGCAGTTCTTC
j_call: TRBJ1-2; v_call: TRBV7-8; clone_size: NA; d_call: NA; cdr3_aa: CASSLVNFAGYGYTF; cdr3_nt: TGTGCCAGCAGCTTAGTGAATTTCGCGGGATATGGCTACACCTTC
j_call: TRBJ1-2; v_call: TRBV4-1; clone_size: NA; d_call: NA; cdr3_aa: CASSHRSTLNYGYTF; cdr3_nt: TGCGCCAGCAGCCACCGATCCACCCTAAACTATGGCTACACCTTC
j_call: TRBJ1-1; v_call: TRBV6-4; clone_size: NA; d_call: NA; cdr3_aa: CASSRELNTEAFF; cdr3_nt: TGTGCCAGCAGTAGGGAGCTGAACACTGAAGCTTTCTTT
j_call: TRBJ2-3; v_call: TRBV7-3; clone_size: NA; d_call: TRBD2; cdr3_aa: CASSLNGAGWDTQYF; cdr3_nt: TGTGCCAGCAGCTTAAATGGAGCGGGGTGGGATACGCAGTATTTT
j_call: TRBJ2-5; v_call: TRBV7-2; clone_size: NA; d_call: TRBD1; cdr3_aa: CASSRGQGQETQYF; cdr3_nt: TGTGCCAGCAGCCGGGGACAGGGACAAGAGACCCAGTACTTC
j_call: TRBJ1-2; v_call: TRBV7-9; clone_size: once; d_call: TRBD1; cdr3_aa: CASSRGTGVHGYTF; cdr3_nt: TGTGCCAGCAGCAGAGGGACAGGGGTCCATGGCTACACCTTC
j_call: TRBJ1-2; v_call: TRBV14; clone_size: NA; d_call: NA; cdr3_aa: CASSQVFGGYYGYTF; cdr3_nt: TGTGCCAGCAGCCAAGTGTTTGGCGGATACTATGGCTACACCTTC
j_call: TRBJ2-1; v_call: TRBV7-8; clone_size: NA; d_call: NA; cdr3_aa: CASSLREGGEQFF; cdr3_nt: TGTGCCAGCAGCTTACGTGAGGGTGGGGAGCAGTTCTTC
j_call: TRBJ2-1; v_call: TRBV11-3; clone_size: NA; d_call: TRBD2; cdr3_aa: CASSQSSGGYYNEQFF; cdr3_nt: TGTGCCAGCAGCCAGTCTAGCGGGGGGTACTACAATGAGCAGTTCTTC
j_call: TRBJ2-7; v_call: TRBV5-1; clone_size: NA; d_call: TRBD1; cdr3_aa: CASSPGQGSYEQYF; cdr3_nt: TGCGCCAGCAGCCCGGGACAGGGTTCCTACGAGCAGTACTTC
j_call: TRBJ1-1; v_call: TRBV7-6; clone_size: NA; d_call: TRBD1; cdr3_aa: CASSPPLGQGGGNTEAFF; cdr3_nt: TGTGCCAGCAGTCCCCCTCTCGGACAGGGGGGAGGCAACACTGAAGCTTTCTTT
j_call: TRBJ2-3; v_call: TRBV7-9; clone_size: NA; d_call: NA; cdr3_aa: CASSPLDTPSTDTQYF; cdr3_nt: TGTGCCAGCAGTCCGCTCGACACCCCATCCACAGATACGCAGTATTTT
j_call: TRBJ1-2; v_call: TRBV5-1; clone_size: NA; d_call: NA; cdr3_aa: CASSLTGRSYGYTF; cdr3_nt: TGCGCCAGCAGCTTAACCGGGAGGAGCTATGGCTACACCTTC
j_call: TRBJ2-6; v_call: TRBV18; clone_size: NA; d_call: NA; cdr3_aa: CASSEDSGANVLTF; cdr3_nt: TGTGCCAGCTCAGAGGACTCTGGGGCCAACGTCCTGACTTTC
j_call: TRBJ2-7; v_call: TRBV12-5; clone_size: NA; d_call: NA; cdr3_aa: CASGEQSYEQYF; cdr3_nt: TGTGCTAGTGGGGAACAGAGCTACGAGCAGTACTTC
j_call: TRBJ1-2; v_call: TRBV27; clone_size: NA; d_call: TRBD1; cdr3_aa: CASSQLGTGRGGYTF; cdr3_nt: TGTGCCAGCAGCCAACTAGGGACAGGGAGAGGGGGCTACACCTTC
j_call: TRBJ2-5; v_call: TRBV24-1; clone_size: few; d_call: TRBD1; cdr3_aa: CATSDQRTGQETQYF; cdr3_nt: TGTGCCACCAGTGACCAAAGGACAGGACAAGAGACCCAGTACTTC
j_call: TRBJ2-7; v_call: TRBV10-3; clone_size: NA; d_call: TRBD2; cdr3_aa: CAIMGTSGRSYEQYF; cdr3_nt: TGTGCCATCATGGGGACTAGCGGGCGGTCCTACGAGCAGTACTTC
j_call: TRBJ1-1; v_call: TRBV12-3/TRBV12-4; clone_size: NA; d_call: NA; cdr3_aa: CASSLIEATEAFF; cdr3_nt: TGTGCCAGCAGTTTAATTGAGGCCACTGAAGCTTTCTTT
j_call: TRBJ1-2; v_call: TRBV5-6; clone_size: NA; d_call: NA; cdr3_aa: CASSSGPLAYGYTF; cdr3_nt: TGTGCCAGCAGCAGCGGACCACTAGCCTATGGCTACACCTTC
j_call: TRBJ1-2; v_call: TRBV28; clone_size: NA; d_call: TRBD1; cdr3_aa: CAIRDSHAYYGYTF; cdr3_nt: TGTGCCATACGGGACAGCCACGCTTACTATGGCTACACCTTC
j_call: TRBJ1-5; v_call: TRBV2; clone_size: NA; d_call: TRBD1; cdr3_aa: CASGGQALNQPQHF; cdr3_nt: TGTGCCAGCGGGGGACAGGCCCTCAATCAGCCCCAGCATTTT
j_call: TRBJ2-3; v_call: TRBV13; clone_size: NA; d_call: NA; cdr3_aa: CASSQAQTDTQYF; cdr3_nt: TGTGCCAGCAGCCAGGCGCAAACAGATACGCAGTATTTT
j_call: TRBJ1-5; v_call: TRBV5-6; clone_size: NA; d_call: NA; cdr3_aa: CASSFWAGGNQPQHF; cdr3_nt: TGTGCCAGCAGCTTTTGGGCCGGGGGCAATCAGCCCCAGCATTTT
j_call: TRBJ2-3; v_call: TRBV5-1; clone_size: NA; d_call: NA; cdr3_aa: CASSLDQGSDTQYF; cdr3_nt: TGCGCCAGCAGCTTAGACCAGGGGTCCGATACGCAGTATTTT
j_call: TRBJ2-5; v_call: TRBV6-4; clone_size: NA; d_call: NA; cdr3_aa: CASSDGREGTQYF; cdr3_nt: TGTGCCAGCAGTGACGGGAGAGAGGGGACCCAGTACTTC
j_call: TRBJ2-4; v_call: TRBV12-3/TRBV12-4; clone_size: NA; d_call: NA; cdr3_aa: CASRSSMGNIQYF; cdr3_nt: TGTGCCAGCAGATCTAGCATGGGAAACATTCAGTACTTC
j_call: TRBJ1-1; v_call: TRBV6-6; clone_size: few; d_call: TRBD1; cdr3_aa: CAGGGQGSLNTEAFF; cdr3_nt: TGTGCCGGCGGTGGACAGGGTTCATTGAACACTGAAGCTTTCTTT
j_call: TRBJ2-7; v_call: TRBV3-1/TRBV3-2; clone_size: NA; d_call: NA; cdr3_aa: CASSLNRAYEQYF; cdr3_nt: TGTGCCAGCAGCCTAAACAGGGCCTACGAGCAGTACTTC
j_call: TRBJ2-3; v_call: TRBV18; clone_size: few; d_call: NA; cdr3_aa: CASSPRLQNTDTQYF; cdr3_nt: TGTGCCAGCTCACCACGGTTACAGAACACAGATACGCAGTATTTT
j_call: TRBJ2-1; v_call: TRBV5-1; clone_size: NA; d_call: TRBD1; cdr3_aa: CASSALTGGFRNEQFF; cdr3_nt: TGCGCCAGCAGCGCCCTGACAGGGGGCTTTCGAAATGAGCAGTTCTTC
j_call: TRBJ2-1; v_call: TRBV11-2; clone_size: NA; d_call: TRBD2; cdr3_aa: CASSTWTSGNYNEQFF; cdr3_nt: TGTGCCAGCAGCACATGGACTAGCGGGAATTACAATGAGCAGTTCTTC
j_call: TRBJ2-3; v_call: TRBV11-2; clone_size: NA; d_call: NA; cdr3_aa: CASSPRDRTDTQYF; cdr3_nt: TGTGCCAGCAGCCCGCGGGACAGAACAGATACGCAGTATTTT
j_call: TRBJ1-3; v_call: TRBV19; clone_size: few; d_call: NA; cdr3_aa: CASSIPGGGNTIYF; cdr3_nt: TGTGCCAGTAGTATCCCCGGCGGCGGAAACACCATATATTTT
j_call: TRBJ1-2; v_call: TRBV30; clone_size: NA; d_call: NA; cdr3_aa: CAWKGAGAYPNYGYTF; cdr3_nt: TGTGCCTGGAAAGGGGCAGGGGCCTACCCTAACTATGGCTACACCTTC
j_call: TRBJ2-1; v_call: TRBV14; clone_size: few; d_call: NA; cdr3_aa: CASSALGQATYNEQFF; cdr3_nt: TGTGCCAGCAGCGCGTTGGGGCAGGCGACCTACAATGAGCAGTTCTTC
j_call: TRBJ2-2; v_call: TRBV3-1/TRBV3-2; clone_size: NA; d_call: TRBD1; cdr3_aa: CASSPRQGANGELFF; cdr3_nt: TGTGCCAGCAGCCCCCGACAGGGGGCAAACGGGGAGCTGTTTTTT
j_call: TRBJ1-4; v_call: TRBV6-6; clone_size: once; d_call: NA; cdr3_aa: CASTWALNEKLFF; cdr3_nt: TGTGCCAGCACCTGGGCCCTTAATGAAAAACTGTTTTTT
j_call: TRBJ1-1; v_call: TRBV10-3; clone_size: NA; d_call: NA; cdr3_aa: CAISYDRNTEAFF; cdr3_nt: TGTGCCATCAGTTATGACAGGAACACTGAAGCTTTCTTT
j_call: TRBJ2-1; v_call: TRBV3-1/TRBV3-2; clone_size: NA; d_call: TRBD1; cdr3_aa: CASREGTASQFF; cdr3_nt: TGTGCCAGCAGAGAAGGGACAGCGTCGCAGTTCTTC
j_call: TRBJ1-4; v_call: TRBV24-1; clone_size: NA; d_call: NA; cdr3_aa: CATSDPKTGSNEKLFF; cdr3_nt: TGTGCCACCAGTGATCCAAAGACAGGCAGTAATGAAAAACTGTTTTTT
j_call: TRBJ1-1; v_call: TRBV5-5; clone_size: few; d_call: NA; cdr3_aa: CASSFGEYDTEAFF; cdr3_nt: TGTGCCAGCAGCTTCGGGGAATACGACACTGAAGCTTTCTTT
j_call: TRBJ2-7; v_call: TRBV30; clone_size: NA; d_call: TRBD1; cdr3_aa: CAWSAERGLGYEQYF; cdr3_nt: TGTGCCTGGAGTGCGGAAAGGGGGCTAGGCTACGAGCAGTACTTC
j_call: TRBJ1-6; v_call: TRBV27; clone_size: once; d_call: NA; cdr3_aa: CASRSSLNSPLHF; cdr3_nt: TGTGCCAGCAGGTCGTCGCTAAATTCACCCCTCCACTTT
j_call: TRBJ2-7; v_call: TRBV6-5; clone_size: once; d_call: NA; cdr3_aa: CASVKEGGPYEQYF; cdr3_nt: TGTGCCAGCGTAAAAGAGGGCGGCCCCTACGAGCAGTACTTC
j_call: TRBJ2-2; v_call: TRBV7-3; clone_size: NA; d_call: NA; cdr3_aa: CASSPSGTGELFF; cdr3_nt: TGTGCCAGCAGCCCCTCGGGCACCGGGGAGCTGTTTTTT
j_call: TRBJ2-3; v_call: TRBV6-5; clone_size: NA; d_call: TRBD1; cdr3_aa: CASSYGPQGAAQYF; cdr3_nt: TGTGCCAGCAGTTACGGTCCACAGGGGGCGGCGCAGTATTTT
j_call: TRBJ2-1; v_call: TRBV21-1; clone_size: NA; d_call: NA; cdr3_aa: CASSTPGLAFTRDEQFF; cdr3_nt: TGTGCCAGCAGCACACCGGGACTAGCGTTTACCCGGGATGAGCAGTTCTTC
j_call: TRBJ2-1; v_call: TRBV30; clone_size: NA; d_call: NA; cdr3_aa: CAWSPSGLYNEQFF; cdr3_nt: TGTGCCTGGAGTCCCAGCGGTCTTTACAATGAGCAGTTCTTC
j_call: TRBJ1-1; v_call: TRBV5-1; clone_size: many; d_call: TRBD1; cdr3_aa: CASTLGQMNTEAFF; cdr3_nt: TGCGCCAGCACCTTGGGACAGATGAACACTGAAGCTTTCTTT
j_call: TRBJ1-6; v_call: TRBV9; clone_size: NA; d_call: NA; cdr3_aa: CASSVVGQGSPLHF; cdr3_nt: TGTGCCAGCAGCGTAGTCGGGCAGGGTTCACCCCTCCACTTT
j_call: TRBJ1-2; v_call: TRBV29-1; clone_size: once; d_call: NA; cdr3_aa: CSAEEGYGYTF; cdr3_nt: TGCAGCGCGGAGGAGGGCTATGGCTACACCTTC
j_call: TRBJ1-3; v_call: TRBV5-1; clone_size: NA; d_call: NA; cdr3_aa: CASSLGGGSGNTIYF; cdr3_nt: TGCGCCAGCAGCTTGGGCGGCGGCTCTGGAAACACCATATATTTT
j_call: TRBJ2-7; v_call: TRBV5-1; clone_size: NA; d_call: TRBD2; cdr3_aa: CASSYGTSGPPPYEQYF; cdr3_nt: TGCGCCAGCAGTTACGGGACTAGCGGCCCCCCTCCTTACGAGCAGTACTTC